This T cell receptor (beta chain) was sequenced during a study of cytomegalovirus exposure and HLA in healthy donors. CDR3 length: 16 amino acids. V was clipped by 1 base and J by 0 bases, with 11 bases between them. CDR1 SGDLS and CDR2 YYNGEE come from the germline V gene. Amplification used 60 Vbeta primers and 13 Jbeta primers. TCRdb's copy holds only in-frame clones and misses some; the assay was immunoSEQ multiplex PCR. Among under 150,000 clones, about four fifths were seen once, and the ten largest hold approximately 2%. The sequence came from a man aged 18 to 29 in good health and CMV-seronegative. V gene TRBV9 combines with J gene TRBJ2-1, with D tentatively TRBD2 (6 bases). The sequenced sample was PBMCs. The CDR3 DNA reads as TGTGCCAGCAGCGTAACCGGGACTTCCTCCTACAATGAGCAGTTCTTC. Amino acid sequence: CASSVTGTSSYNEQFF.